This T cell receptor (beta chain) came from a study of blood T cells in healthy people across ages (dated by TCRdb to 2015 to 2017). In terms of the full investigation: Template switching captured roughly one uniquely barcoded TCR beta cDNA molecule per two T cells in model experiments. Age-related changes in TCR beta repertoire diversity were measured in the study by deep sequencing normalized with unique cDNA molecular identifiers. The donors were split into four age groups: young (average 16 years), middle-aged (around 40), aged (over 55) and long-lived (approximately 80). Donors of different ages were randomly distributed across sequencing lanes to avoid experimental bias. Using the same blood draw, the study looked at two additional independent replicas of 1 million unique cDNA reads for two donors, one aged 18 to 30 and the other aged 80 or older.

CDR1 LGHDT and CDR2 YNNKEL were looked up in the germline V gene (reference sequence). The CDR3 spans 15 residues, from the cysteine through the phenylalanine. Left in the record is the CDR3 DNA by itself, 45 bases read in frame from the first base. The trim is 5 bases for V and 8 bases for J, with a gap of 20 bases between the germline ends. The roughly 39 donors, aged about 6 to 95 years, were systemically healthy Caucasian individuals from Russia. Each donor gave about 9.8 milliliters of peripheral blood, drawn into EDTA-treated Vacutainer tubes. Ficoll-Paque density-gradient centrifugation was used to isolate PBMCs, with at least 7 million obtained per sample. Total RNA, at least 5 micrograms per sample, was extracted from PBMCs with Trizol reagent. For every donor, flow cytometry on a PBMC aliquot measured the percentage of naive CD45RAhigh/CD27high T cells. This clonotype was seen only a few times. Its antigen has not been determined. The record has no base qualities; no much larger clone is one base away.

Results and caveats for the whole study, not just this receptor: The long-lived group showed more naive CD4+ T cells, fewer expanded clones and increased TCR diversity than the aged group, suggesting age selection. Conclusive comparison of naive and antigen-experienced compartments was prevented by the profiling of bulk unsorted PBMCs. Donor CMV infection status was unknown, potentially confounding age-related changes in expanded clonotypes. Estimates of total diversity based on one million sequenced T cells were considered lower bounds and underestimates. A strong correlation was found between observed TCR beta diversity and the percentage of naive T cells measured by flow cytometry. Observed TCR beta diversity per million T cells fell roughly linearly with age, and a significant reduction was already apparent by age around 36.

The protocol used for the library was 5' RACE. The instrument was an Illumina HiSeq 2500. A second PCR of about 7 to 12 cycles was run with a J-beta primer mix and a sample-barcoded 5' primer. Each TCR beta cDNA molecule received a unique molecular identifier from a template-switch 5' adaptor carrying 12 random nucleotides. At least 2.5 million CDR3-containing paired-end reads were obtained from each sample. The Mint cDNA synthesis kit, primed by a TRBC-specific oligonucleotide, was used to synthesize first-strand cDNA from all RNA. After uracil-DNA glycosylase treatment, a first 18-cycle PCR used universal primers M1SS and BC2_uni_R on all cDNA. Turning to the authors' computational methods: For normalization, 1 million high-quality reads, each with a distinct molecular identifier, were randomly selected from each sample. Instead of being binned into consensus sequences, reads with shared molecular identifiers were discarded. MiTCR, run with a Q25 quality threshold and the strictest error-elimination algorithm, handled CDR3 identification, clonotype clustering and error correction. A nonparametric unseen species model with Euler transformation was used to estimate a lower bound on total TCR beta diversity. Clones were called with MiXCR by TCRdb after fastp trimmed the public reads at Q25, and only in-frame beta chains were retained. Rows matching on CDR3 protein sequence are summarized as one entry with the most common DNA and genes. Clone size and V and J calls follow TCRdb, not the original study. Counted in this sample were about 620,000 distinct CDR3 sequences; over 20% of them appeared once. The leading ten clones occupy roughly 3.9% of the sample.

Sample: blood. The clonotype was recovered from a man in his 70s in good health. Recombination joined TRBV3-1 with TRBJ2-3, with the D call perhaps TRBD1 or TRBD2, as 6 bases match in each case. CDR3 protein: CASSAEGGGIGTQYF. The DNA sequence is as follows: TGTGCCAGCAGCGCAGAAGGAGGGGGAATAGGTACGCAGTATTTT.